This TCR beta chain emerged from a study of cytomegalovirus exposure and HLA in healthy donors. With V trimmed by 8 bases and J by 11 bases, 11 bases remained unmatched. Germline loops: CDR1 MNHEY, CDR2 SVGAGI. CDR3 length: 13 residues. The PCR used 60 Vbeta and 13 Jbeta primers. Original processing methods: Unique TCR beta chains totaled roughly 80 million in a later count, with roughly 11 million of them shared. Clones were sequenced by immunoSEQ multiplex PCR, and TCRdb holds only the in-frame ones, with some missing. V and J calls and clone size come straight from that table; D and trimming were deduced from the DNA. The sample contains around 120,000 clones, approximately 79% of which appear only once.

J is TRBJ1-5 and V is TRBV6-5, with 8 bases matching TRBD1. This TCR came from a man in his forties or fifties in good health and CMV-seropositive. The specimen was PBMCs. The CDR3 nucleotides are TGTGCCAGCTCGACAGGGGATAGGGCGGCCCAGCATTTT. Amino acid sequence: CASSTGDRAAQHF.